This T cell receptor (beta chain) was captured in a study of T cell responses to AZD1222 COVID-19 vaccine. The germline CDR1 and CDR2 sequences are MDHEN and SYDVKM. The CDR3 contains 15 residues. The V and J ends lost 5 bases and 6 bases respectively, with 16 bases between them. General study points: Repertoire collection took place solely once the T cell response had peaked. The study reported that nearly half of spike-specific TCRs target unmutated variant regions. Females made up more of the donors, who were largely white British, and clonal diversity may have come out too low.

TCRdb's table, derived via immunoSEQ multiplex PCR, lists solely in-frame clones and lacks some. Of over 85,000 clones listed, roughly 89% are singletons. Second doses at about 4 or about 12 weeks were pooled. In regard to this clone: The antigen is unknown.

This sequence joins TRBV28 and TRBJ2-2; D is perhaps TRBD1 or TRBD2 (5 bases each). This receptor was identified in an adult who received the AZD1222 COVID-19 vaccine. The input for sequencing was peripheral blood, taken 28 days after the second AZD1222 dose. The CDR3 DNA sequence: TGTGCCAGCAGTCCCTACGGAGAGGGGCCCGGGGAGCTGTTTTTT. Translating gives CASSPYGEGPGELFF.